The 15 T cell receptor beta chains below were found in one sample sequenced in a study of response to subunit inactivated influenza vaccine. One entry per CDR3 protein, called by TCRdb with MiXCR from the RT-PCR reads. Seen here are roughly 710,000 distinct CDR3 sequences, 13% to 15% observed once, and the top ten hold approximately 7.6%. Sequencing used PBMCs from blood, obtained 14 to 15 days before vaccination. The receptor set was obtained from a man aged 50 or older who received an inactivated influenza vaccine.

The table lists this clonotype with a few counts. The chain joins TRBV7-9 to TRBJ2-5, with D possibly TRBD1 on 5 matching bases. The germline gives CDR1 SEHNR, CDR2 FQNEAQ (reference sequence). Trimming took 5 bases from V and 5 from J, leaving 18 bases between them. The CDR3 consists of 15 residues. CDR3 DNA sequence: TGTGCCAGCAGCGTACGGACGTGGGGCGACGAGACCCAGTACTTC. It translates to CASSVRTWGDETQYF.

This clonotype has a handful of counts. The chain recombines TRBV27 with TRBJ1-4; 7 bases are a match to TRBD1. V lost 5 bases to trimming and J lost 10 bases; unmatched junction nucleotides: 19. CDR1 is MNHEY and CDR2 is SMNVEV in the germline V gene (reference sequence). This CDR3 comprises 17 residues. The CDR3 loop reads CASSDLTGPERIGKLFF. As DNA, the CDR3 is TGTGCCAGCAGTGACCTGACAGGGCCGGAACGAATCGGAAAACTGTTTTTT. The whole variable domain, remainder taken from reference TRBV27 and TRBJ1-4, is EAQVTQNPRYLITVTGKKLTVTCSQNMNHEYMSWYRQDPGLGLRQIYYSMNVEVTDKGDVPEGYKVSRKEKRNFPLILESPSPNQTSLYFCASSDLTGPERIGKLFFGSGTQLSVL.

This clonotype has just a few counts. As DNA, the CDR3 is TGTGCCAGCAGCTTAGGACTAGCGGGGGATTATAGCACAGATACGCAGTATTTT. It is translated as CASSLGLAGDYSTDTQYF. The V call is TRBV7-6, the J call TRBJ2-3, with 12 bases fitting TRBD2. Germline CDR1 and CDR2: SGHVS and FNYEAQ. This CDR3 comprises 18 residues. V dropped 1 base and J dropped 0; count of bases not matched to a gene: 5.

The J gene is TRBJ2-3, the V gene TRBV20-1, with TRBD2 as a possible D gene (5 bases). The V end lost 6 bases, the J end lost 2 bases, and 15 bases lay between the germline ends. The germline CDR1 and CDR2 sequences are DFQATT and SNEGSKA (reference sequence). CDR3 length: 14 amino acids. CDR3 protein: CSAFFPGNTDTQYF. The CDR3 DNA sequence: TGCAGTGCCTTTTTTCCCGGGAACACAGATACGCAGTATTTT.

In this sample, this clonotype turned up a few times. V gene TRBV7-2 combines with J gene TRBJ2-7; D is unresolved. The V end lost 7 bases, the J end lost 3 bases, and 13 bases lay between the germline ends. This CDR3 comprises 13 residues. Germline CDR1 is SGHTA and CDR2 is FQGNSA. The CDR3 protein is CASNPAWGYEQYF. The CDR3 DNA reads TGTGCCAGCAACCCAGCGTGGGGCTACGAGCAGTACTTC.

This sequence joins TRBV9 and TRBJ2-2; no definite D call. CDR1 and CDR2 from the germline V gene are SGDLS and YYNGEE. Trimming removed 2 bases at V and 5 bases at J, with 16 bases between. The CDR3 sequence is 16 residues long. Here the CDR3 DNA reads TGTGCCAGCAGCGTGAGGAGTGGCGACCGGACCGGGGAGCTGTTTTTT. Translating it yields CASSVRSGDRTGELFF.

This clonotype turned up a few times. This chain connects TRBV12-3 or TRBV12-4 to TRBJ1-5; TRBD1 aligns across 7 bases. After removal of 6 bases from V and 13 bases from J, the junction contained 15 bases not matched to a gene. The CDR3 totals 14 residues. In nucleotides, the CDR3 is TGTGCCAGCAGCCCTACCCGCCGGGACAGAGAACAGCATTTT. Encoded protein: CASSPTRRDREQHF.

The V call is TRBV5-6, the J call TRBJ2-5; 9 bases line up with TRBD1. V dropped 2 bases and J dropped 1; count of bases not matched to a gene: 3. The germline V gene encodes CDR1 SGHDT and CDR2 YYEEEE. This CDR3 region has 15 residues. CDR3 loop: CASSFAGQGQETQYF. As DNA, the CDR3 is TGTGCCAGCAGCTTCGCGGGACAGGGCCAAGAGACCCAGTACTTC. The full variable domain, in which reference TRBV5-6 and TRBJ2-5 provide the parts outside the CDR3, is DAGVTQSPTHLIKTRGQQVTLRCSPKSGHDTVSWYQQALGQGPQFIFQYYEEEERQRGNFPDRFSGHQFPNYSSELNVNALLLGDSALYLCASSFAGQGQETQYFGPGTRLLVL.

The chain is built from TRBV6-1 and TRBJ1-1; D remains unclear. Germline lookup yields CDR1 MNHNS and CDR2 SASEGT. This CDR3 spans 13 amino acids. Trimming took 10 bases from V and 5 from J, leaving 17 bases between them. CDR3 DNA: TGTGCCACCAAAAACTGGGTTACGACTGAAGCTTTCTTT. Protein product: CATKNWVTTEAFF.

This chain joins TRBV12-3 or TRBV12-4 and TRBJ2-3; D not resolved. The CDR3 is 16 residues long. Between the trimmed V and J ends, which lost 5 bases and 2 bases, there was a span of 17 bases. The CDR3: CASSPLDVVHTDTQYF. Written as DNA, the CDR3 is TGTGCCAGCAGTCCCCTTGATGTGGTCCACACAGATACGCAGTATTTT.

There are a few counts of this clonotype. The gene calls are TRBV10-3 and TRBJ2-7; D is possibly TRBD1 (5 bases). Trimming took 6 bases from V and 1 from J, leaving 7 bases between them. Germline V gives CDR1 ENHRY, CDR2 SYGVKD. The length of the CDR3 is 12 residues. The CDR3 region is CAIRDRSYEQYF. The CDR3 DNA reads TGTGCCATCAGAGACAGATCCTACGAGCAGTACTTC.

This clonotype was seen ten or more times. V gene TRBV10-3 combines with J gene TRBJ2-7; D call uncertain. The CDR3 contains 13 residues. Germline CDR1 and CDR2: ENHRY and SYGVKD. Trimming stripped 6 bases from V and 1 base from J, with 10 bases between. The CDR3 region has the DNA TGTGCCATCAGACCGACCGAGTCCTACGAGCAGTACTTC. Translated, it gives CAIRPTESYEQYF.

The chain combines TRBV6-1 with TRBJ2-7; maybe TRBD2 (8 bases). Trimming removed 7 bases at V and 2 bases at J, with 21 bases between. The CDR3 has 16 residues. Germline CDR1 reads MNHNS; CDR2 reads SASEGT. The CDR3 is CASTTRGDRDPYEQYF. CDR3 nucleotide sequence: TGTGCCAGCACCACGCGGGGGGACAGAGATCCCTACGAGCAGTACTTC.

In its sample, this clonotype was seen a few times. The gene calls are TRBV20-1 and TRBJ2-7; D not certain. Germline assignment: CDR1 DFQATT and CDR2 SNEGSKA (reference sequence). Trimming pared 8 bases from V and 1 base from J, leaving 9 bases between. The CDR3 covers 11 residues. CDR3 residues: CSPSVSYEQYF. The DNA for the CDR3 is TGCAGTCCCTCAGTATCCTACGAGCAGTACTTC.

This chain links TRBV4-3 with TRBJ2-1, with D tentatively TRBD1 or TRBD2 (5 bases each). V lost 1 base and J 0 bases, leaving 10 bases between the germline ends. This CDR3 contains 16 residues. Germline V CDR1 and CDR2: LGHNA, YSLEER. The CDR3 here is CASSQVWGNSYNEQFF. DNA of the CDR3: TGCGCCAGCAGCCAAGTTTGGGGGAACTCCTACAATGAGCAGTTCTTC.